This passage covers 21 T cell receptor beta chains from one sample sequenced in a study of type 1 regulatory T cells. Overall study findings and caveats: Type 1 regulatory T cells had a more restricted TCR repertoire than non-type 1 regulatory T cells.

TCRdb passed the reads through MiXCR, listing each CDR3 protein once. This sample carries tens of thousands of distinct CDR3 sequences, about a fifth of them seen once, and the ten largest clones take 7% to 10%. These TCRs' antigens remain unknown. Sequencing was performed on cultured type 1 regulatory T (Tr1) cells, either the whole culture or a sorted fraction (not recorded which). Receptor source: a human donor in good health.

In this sample, this clonotype turned up a few times. J is TRBJ1-1 and V is TRBV7-2; tentative D call: TRBD1 (6 bases). This CDR3 contains 13 residues. Germline CDR1 is SGHTA and CDR2 is FQGNSA. The V end lost 0 bases, the J end lost 10 bases, and 12 bases lay between the germline ends. In nucleotides, the CDR3 is TGTGCCAGCAGCTTAGCGCGAACGGACAGAGCTTTCTTT. Amino acids: CASSLARTDRAFF.

This chain uses TRBV6-5 with TRBJ2-3, with 9 bases identical to TRBD1. The CDR3 is made up of 16 amino acids. J was trimmed by 5 bases and V by 0 bases; bases with no gene match: 6. The germline gives CDR1 MNHEY, CDR2 SVGAGI. The CDR3 here is CASSYSGTGIGDTQYF. The DNA of the CDR3 is TGTGCCAGCAGTTACTCGGGGACAGGGATTGGAGATACGCAGTATTTT.

This clonotype was counted only a few times. The chain links TRBV5-7 to TRBJ1-6, with D hard to call. Being an ORF, TRBV5-7 has a function that is uncertain. CDR3 length: 15 residues. The V end was cut by 2 bases, the J end by 5 bases, with 11 bases between. CDR3 coding DNA: TGTGCCAGCAGCTTCGGGCAGACGGATAATTCACCCCTCCACTTT. Encoded protein: CASSFGQTDNSPLHF.

This chain links TRBV12-3 or TRBV12-4 with TRBJ2-5, with D perhaps matching TRBD2 (5 bases). Trimming shortened V by 2 bases and J by 5 bases, and 12 bases separated the two germline ends. The CDR3 runs 14 residues. The CDR3 DNA sequence: TGTGCCAGCAGTTTAACTAGTCCGTCGGAGACCCAGTACTTC. This sequence encodes CASSLTSPSETQYF.

The V and J genes are TRBV7-9 and TRBJ2-7, with 10 positions matching TRBD2. This CDR3 has 13 amino acids. V trimming: 8 bases; J trimming: 4 bases; junction bases outside the gene matches: 5. Germline V gives CDR1 SEHNR, CDR2 FQNEAQ (reference sequence). CDR3 protein: CASGASGSYEQYF. The CDR3 coding sequence is TGTGCCAGCGGAGCTAGCGGGAGTTACGAGCAGTACTTC.

This sequence joins TRBV7-9 and TRBJ2-1; 9 nucleotides agree with TRBD2. Germline V gene lookup returns CDR1 SEHNR and CDR2 FQNEAQ (reference sequence). CDR3 size: 14 residues. V was clipped by 8 bases and J by 6 bases; unmatched bases: 8. CDR3 amino acids: CASDPGLALNEQFF. CDR3 DNA: TGTGCCAGCGATCCGGGACTAGCTCTCAATGAGCAGTTCTTC.

In this sample, this clonotype turned up many times. The V and J genes are TRBV9 and TRBJ1-2; D is undetermined. CDR1 is SGDLS, CDR2 YYNGEE, per germline. Trimming pared 0 bases from V and 4 bases from J, leaving 13 bases between. The CDR3 is 15 residues long. The CDR3, as DNA: TGTGCCAGCAGCGTAGGTGTCGGAGATTTCTATGGCTACACCTTC. Amino acid sequence: CASSVGVGDFYGYTF.

The J gene is TRBJ2-3, the V gene TRBV5-1; 10 nucleotides agree with TRBD1. Germline CDR1 SGHRS, CDR2 YFSETQ. This CDR3 contains 15 residues. V was pared by 4 bases and J by 4 bases, with 6 bases of the junction left unmatched. The CDR3: CASSDRGPWADTQYF. CDR3 in DNA: TGCGCCAGCAGCGACAGGGGGCCGTGGGCAGATACGCAGTATTTT.

This clonotype came up many times. This chain links TRBV12-3 or TRBV12-4 with TRBJ2-5; 10 bases agree with TRBD2. V lost 3 bases to trimming and J lost 5 bases; unmatched junction nucleotides: 3. The CDR3 loop spans 14 amino acids. The CDR3 reads CASSLSSGRETQYF. DNA of the CDR3: TGTGCCAGCAGTTTGAGTAGCGGGAGGGAGACCCAGTACTTC.

The J gene is TRBJ2-3, the V gene TRBV7-6, with no clear D. V was cut by 2 bases and J by 5 bases, with 11 bases left in between. The germline V gene has CDR1 SGHVS and CDR2 FNYEAQ. The CDR3 spans 14 residues. The CDR3 DNA sequence: TGTGCCAGCAGCTTATCTTTGCGTGAAGATACGCAGTATTTT. It encodes CASSLSLREDTQYF.

This clonotype occurred once. V is TRBV4-2 and J is TRBJ1-5, with a weak D call TRBD1 (6 bases). This CDR3 spans 16 amino acids. V lost 1 base and J lost 0, with 10 bases in between. Germline V gives CDR1 LGHNA, CDR2 YNFKEQ. The CDR3, as DNA: TGTGCCAGCAGCCAAGCCACAGGGAATAGCAATCAGCCCCAGCATTTT. Translation: CASSQATGNSNQPQHF.

This clonotype was seen many times. The chain links TRBV12-3 or TRBV12-4 to TRBJ2-5; no reliable D call. Trimming shortened V by 6 bases and J by 1 base, and 3 bases separated the two germline ends. This CDR3 spans 11 amino acids. CDR3 bases: TGTGCCAGCAGAACCCAAGAGACCCAGTACTTC. It is translated as CASRTQETQYF.

In its sample, this clonotype was seen a few times. The chain links TRBV20-1 to TRBJ2-7; 10 nucleotides agree with TRBD2. Germline loops: CDR1 DFQATT, CDR2 SNEGSKA (reference sequence). Trimming took 0 bases from V and 0 from J; bases not matched to a gene: 11. The CDR3 runs to 18 residues. The chain's CDR3 is CSARDIGLAAVSSYEQYF. The CDR3 DNA is TGCAGTGCTAGAGATATTGGACTAGCGGCCGTAAGCTCCTACGAGCAGTACTTC.

This clonotype was seen more than once but under ten times. The chain joins TRBV2 to TRBJ2-7; 8 bases match TRBD2. V was clipped by 8 bases and J by 3 bases; unmatched bases: 6. The V gene's germline CDR1 is SNHLY and CDR2 FYNNEI. The CDR3 has 13 residues. Here the CDR3 DNA reads TGTGCCAGCGAAAGCGGGAGAAACTACGAGCAGTACTTC. Its translation is CASESGRNYEQYF.

This clonotype was recorded a few times. The chain couples TRBV7-2 to TRBJ2-7; D not certain. The CDR3 sequence is 14 residues long. Deletions cut 2 bases from V and 0 bases from J, with 8 bases between. The germline V gene has CDR1 SGHTA and CDR2 FQGNSA. The CDR3 nucleotides read TGTGCCAGCAGCTTACAGCAGAACTCCTACGAGCAGTACTTC. This sequence encodes CASSLQQNSYEQYF.

This clonotype occurred a few times. V is TRBV12-3 or TRBV12-4 and J is TRBJ2-1; tentatively, D is TRBD2 (5 bases). CDR3 size: 15 residues. Between the trimmed V and J ends, which lost 2 bases and 2 bases, there was a span of 10 bases. The CDR3, as DNA: TGTGCCAGCAGTTTAACGGGAACGGCCTACAATGAGCAGTTCTTC. Amino acids: CASSLTGTAYNEQFF.

The chain employs TRBV20-1 and TRBJ1-2, with no clear D. Trimming pared 4 bases from V and 9 bases from J, leaving 12 bases between. Per the germline V gene, CDR1 is DFQATT and CDR2 is SNEGSKA (reference sequence). CDR3 length: 11 amino acids. The CDR3 protein is CSAMGSRRYTF. The CDR3 DNA sequence: TGCAGTGCTATGGGGAGTAGGCGCTACACCTTC.

This chain links TRBV20-1 with TRBJ2-5, with 8 bases that match TRBD2. Germline CDR1 DFQATT, CDR2 SNEGSKA (reference sequence). V was pared by 3 bases and J by 3 bases, with 6 bases of the junction left unmatched. The CDR3 has 14 residues. Written as DNA, the CDR3 is TGCAGTGCTAGGCCAGCGGGAGCCAAAGAGACCCAGTACTTC. Amino acid sequence: CSARPAGAKETQYF.

V usage is TRBV20-1 and J usage is TRBJ1-1, with D possibly matching TRBD1 (5 bases). Germline V gene lookup returns CDR1 DFQATT and CDR2 SNEGSKA (reference sequence). The CDR3 is 16 amino acids. Between the trimmed V and J ends, which lost 3 bases and 5 bases, there was a span of 22 bases. The DNA of the CDR3 is TGCAGTGCTAGTGCCCCAAAGGGGCCACAACAAACTGAAGCTTTCTTT. This translates into CSASAPKGPQQTEAFF.

In its sample, this clonotype was seen a few times. The gene calls are TRBV12-3 or TRBV12-4 and TRBJ2-1; 9 bases map to TRBD2. The ends lost 1 base at V and 1 base at J; junction bases unmatched: 5. CDR3 length equals 17 residues. CDR3 loop: CASSLGPSGVSYNEQFF. Written as DNA, the CDR3 is TGTGCCAGCAGTTTAGGCCCTAGCGGGGTATCCTACAATGAGCAGTTCTTC.

The chain combines TRBV6-6 with TRBJ1-5, with TRBD1 as a possible D gene (5 bases). The V end was cut by 7 bases, the J end by 0 bases, with 10 bases between. Looked up from germline, CDR1 is MNHNY and CDR2 is SVGAGI (reference sequence). This CDR3 has 14 residues. The CDR3 coding sequence is TGTGCCAGCAACCTTGACAGTAGCAATCAGCCCCAGCATTTT. Amino acid sequence: CASNLDSSNQPQHF.